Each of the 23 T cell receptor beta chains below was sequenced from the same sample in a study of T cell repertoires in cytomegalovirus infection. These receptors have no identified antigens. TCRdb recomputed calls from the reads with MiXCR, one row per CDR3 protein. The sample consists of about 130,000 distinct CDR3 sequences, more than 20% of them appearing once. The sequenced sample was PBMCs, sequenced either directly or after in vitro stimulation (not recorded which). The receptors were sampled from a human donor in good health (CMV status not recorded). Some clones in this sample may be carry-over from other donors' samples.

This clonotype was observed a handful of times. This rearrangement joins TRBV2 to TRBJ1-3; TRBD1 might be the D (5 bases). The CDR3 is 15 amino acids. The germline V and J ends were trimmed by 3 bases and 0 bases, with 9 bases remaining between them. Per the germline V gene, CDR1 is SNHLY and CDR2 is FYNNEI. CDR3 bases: TGTGCCAGCAGTGAGGGGCAGAGCTCTGGAAACACCATATATTTT. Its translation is CASSEGQSSGNTIYF.

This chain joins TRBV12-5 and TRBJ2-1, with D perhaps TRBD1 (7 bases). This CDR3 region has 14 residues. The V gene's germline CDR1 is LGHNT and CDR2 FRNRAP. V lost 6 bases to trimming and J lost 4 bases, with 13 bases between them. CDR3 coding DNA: TGTGCTAGTGGGCGGGACAGCTATTACAATGAGCAGTTCTTC. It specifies CASGRDSYYNEQFF.

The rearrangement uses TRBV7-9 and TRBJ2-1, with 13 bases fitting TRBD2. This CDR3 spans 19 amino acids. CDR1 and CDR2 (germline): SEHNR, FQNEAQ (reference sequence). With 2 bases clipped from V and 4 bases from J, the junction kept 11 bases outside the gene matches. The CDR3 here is CASSLIQGTSGTPYNEQFF. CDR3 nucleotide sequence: TGTGCCAGCAGCTTAATCCAAGGGACTAGCGGGACTCCATACAATGAGCAGTTCTTC. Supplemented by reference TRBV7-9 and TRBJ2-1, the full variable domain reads DTGVSQNPRHKITKRGQNVTFRCDPISEHNRLYWYRQTLGQGPEFLTYFQNEAQLEKSRLLSDRFSAERPKGSFSTLEIQRTEQGDSAMYLCASSLIQGTSGTPYNEQFFGPGTRLTVL.

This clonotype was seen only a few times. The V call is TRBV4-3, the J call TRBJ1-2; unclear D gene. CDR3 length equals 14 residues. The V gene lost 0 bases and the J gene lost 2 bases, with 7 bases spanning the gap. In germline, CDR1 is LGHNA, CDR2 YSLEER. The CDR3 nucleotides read TGCGCCAGCAGCCAAGATGGGGAGAACTATGGCTACACCTTC. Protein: CASSQDGENYGYTF.

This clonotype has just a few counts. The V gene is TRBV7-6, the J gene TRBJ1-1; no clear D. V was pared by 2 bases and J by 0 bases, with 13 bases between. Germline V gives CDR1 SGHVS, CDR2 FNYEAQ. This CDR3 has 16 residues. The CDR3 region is CASSLPGGVLNTEAFF. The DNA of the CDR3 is TGTGCCAGCAGCTTACCCGGTGGAGTCCTGAACACTGAAGCTTTCTTT.

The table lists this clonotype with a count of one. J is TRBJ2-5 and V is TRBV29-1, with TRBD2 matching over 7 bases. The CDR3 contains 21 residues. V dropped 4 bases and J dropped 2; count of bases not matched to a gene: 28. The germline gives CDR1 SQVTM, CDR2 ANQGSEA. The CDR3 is CSVANLRGAAGGLEPQETQYF. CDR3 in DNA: TGCAGCGTTGCCAACCTTCGTGGGGCTGCCGGAGGACTAGAGCCGCAAGAGACCCAGTACTTC.

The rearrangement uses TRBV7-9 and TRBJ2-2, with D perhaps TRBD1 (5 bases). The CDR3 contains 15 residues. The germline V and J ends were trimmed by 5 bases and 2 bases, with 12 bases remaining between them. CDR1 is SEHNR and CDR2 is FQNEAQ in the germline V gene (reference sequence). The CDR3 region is CASSEKGPNTGELFF. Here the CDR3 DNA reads TGTGCCAGCAGCGAGAAGGGGCCTAACACCGGGGAGCTGTTTTTT.

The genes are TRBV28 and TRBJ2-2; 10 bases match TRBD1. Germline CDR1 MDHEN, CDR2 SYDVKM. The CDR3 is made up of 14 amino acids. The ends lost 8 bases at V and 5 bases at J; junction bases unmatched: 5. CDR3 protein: CASHGTGVTGELFF. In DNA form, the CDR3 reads TGTGCCAGCCATGGGACAGGGGTTACCGGGGAGCTGTTTTTT.

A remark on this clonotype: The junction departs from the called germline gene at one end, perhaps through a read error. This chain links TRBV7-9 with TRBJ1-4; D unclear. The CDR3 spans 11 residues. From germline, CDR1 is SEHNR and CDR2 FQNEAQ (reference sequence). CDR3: CASSFAEKLIF. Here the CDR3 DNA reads TGTGCCAGCAGCTTCGCTGAAAAACTGATTTTT.

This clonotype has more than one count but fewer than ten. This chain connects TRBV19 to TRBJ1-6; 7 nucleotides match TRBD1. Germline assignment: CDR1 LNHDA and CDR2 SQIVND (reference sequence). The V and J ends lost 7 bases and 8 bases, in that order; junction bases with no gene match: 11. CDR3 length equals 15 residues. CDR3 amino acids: CASTRSTGRDSPLHF. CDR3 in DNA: TGTGCCAGTACCCGATCGACAGGGAGGGATTCACCCCTCCACTTT.

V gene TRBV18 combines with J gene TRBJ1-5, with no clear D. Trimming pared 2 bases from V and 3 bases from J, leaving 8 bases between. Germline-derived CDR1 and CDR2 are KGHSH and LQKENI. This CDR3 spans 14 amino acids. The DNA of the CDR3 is TGTGCCAGCTCACCATCGGGGAACAATCAGCCCCAGCATTTT. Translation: CASSPSGNNQPQHF. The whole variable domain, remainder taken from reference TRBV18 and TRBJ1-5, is NAGVMQNPRHLVRRRGQEARLRCSPMKGHSHVYWYRQLPEEGLKFMVYLQKENIIDESGMPKERFSAEFPKEGPSILRIQQVVRGDSAAYFCASSPSGNNQPQHFGDGTRLSIL.

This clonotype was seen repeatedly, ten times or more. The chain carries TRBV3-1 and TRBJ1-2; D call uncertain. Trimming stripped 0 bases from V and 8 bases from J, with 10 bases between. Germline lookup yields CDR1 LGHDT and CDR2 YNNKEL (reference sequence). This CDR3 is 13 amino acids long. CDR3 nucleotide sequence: TGTGCCAGCAGCCAAGATTTGAGGAGCGGCTACACCTTC. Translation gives CASSQDLRSGYTF.

The CDR3 region is CASSVGSGQPQHF. CDR3 nucleotides: TGTGCCAGCAGCGTAGGATCGGGTCAGCCCCAGCATTTT. The chain links TRBV9 to TRBJ1-5, with D unresolved. The V and J ends lost 0 bases and 6 bases respectively, with 7 bases between them. CDR1 is SGDLS and CDR2 is YYNGEE in the germline V gene. The CDR3 runs 13 residues.

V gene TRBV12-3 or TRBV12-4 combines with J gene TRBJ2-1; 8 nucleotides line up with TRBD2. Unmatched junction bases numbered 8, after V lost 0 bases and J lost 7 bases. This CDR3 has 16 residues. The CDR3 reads CASSLASGGPRNEQFF. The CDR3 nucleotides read TGTGCCAGCAGTTTAGCGTCGGGAGGGCCACGGAATGAGCAGTTCTTC.

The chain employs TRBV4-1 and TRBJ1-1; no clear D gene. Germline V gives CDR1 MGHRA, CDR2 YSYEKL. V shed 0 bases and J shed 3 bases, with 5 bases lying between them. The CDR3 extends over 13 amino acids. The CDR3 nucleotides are TGCGCCAGCAGCCAAGATCGGGACACTGAAGCTTTCTTT. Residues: CASSQDRDTEAFF.

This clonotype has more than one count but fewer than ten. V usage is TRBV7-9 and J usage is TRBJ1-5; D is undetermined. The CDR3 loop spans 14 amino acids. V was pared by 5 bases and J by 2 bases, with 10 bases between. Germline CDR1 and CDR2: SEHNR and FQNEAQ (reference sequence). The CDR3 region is CASSGQDRNQPQHF. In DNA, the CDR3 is TGTGCCAGCAGCGGGCAGGACCGCAATCAGCCCCAGCATTTT.

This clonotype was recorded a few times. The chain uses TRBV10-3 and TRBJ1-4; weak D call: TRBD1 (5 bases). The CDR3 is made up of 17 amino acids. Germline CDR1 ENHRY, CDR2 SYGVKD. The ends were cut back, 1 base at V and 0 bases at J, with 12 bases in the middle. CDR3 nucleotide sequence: TGTGCCATCAGTGAGTGGGGCGGCAGAGCAACTAATGAAAAACTGTTTTTT. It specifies CAISEWGGRATNEKLFF.

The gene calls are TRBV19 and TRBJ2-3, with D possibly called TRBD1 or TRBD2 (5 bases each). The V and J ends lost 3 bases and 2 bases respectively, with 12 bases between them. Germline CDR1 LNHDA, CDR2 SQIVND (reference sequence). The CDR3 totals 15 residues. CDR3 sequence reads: CASSIEGINTDTQYF. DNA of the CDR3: TGTGCCAGTAGTATTGAGGGGATCAACACAGATACGCAGTATTTT.

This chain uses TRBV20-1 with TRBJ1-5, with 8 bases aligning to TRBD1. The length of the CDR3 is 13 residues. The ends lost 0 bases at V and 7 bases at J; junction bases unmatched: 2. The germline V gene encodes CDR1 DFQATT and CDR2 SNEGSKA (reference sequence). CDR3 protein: CSAREAGGQPQHF. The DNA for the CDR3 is TGCAGTGCTAGAGAGGCAGGGGGCCAGCCCCAGCATTTT.

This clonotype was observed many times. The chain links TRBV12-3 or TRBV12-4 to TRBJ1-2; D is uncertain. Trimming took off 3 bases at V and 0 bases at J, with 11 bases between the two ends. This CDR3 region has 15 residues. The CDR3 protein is CASSFGEGANYGYTF. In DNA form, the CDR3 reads TGTGCCAGCAGTTTTGGCGAGGGAGCTAACTATGGCTACACCTTC.

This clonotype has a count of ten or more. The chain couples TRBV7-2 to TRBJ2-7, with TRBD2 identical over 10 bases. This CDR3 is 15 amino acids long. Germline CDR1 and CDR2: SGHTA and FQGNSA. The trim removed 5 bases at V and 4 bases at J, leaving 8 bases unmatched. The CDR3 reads CASSKTGTSVYEQYF. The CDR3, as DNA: TGTGCCAGCAGCAAGACCGGGACTAGCGTTTACGAGCAGTACTTC.

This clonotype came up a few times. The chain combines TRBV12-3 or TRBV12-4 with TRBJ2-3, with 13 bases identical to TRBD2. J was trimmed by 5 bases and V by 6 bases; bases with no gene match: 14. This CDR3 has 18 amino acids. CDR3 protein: CASSSTGLAGDAGDTQYF. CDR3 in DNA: TGTGCCAGCAGCTCTACCGGACTAGCGGGGGACGCCGGAGATACGCAGTATTTT.

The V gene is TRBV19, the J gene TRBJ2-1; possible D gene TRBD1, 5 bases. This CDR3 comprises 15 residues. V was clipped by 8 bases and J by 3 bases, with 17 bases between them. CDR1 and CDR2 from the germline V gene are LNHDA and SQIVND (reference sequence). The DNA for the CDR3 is TGTGCCAGTTCTCCGGGCAGGGTAGGCTACAATGAGCAGTTCTTC. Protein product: CASSPGRVGYNEQFF.